What follows are 10 T cell receptor beta chains derived from one specimen sequenced in a study of T cell responses to AZD1222 COVID-19 vaccine. Here immunoSEQ multiplex PCR was the method, and the copy in TCRdb shows in-frame clones only, minus some. The sample has some 150,000 clones; roughly 90% are singletons. Sample: peripheral blood, taken on day 0 of AZD1222 vaccination. The origin of the receptors is an adult in good health.

The rearrangement uses TRBV6-5 and TRBJ2-1; D uncertain. Trimming took 7 bases from V and 7 from J, leaving 17 bases between them. Germline loops: CDR1 MNHEY, CDR2 SVGAGI. The CDR3 is 14 amino acids. The CDR3 is CASTTDLPRNEQFF. The CDR3 nucleotides are TGTGCCAGCACGACGGACCTGCCCAGGAATGAGCAGTTCTTC.

The chain recombines TRBV6-5 with TRBJ1-5; D gene uncertain. CDR1 MNHEY and CDR2 SVGAGI come from the germline V gene. Trimming removed 8 bases from V and 3 bases from J, with 14 bases in between. The CDR3 consists of 14 residues. DNA for the CDR3: TGTGCCAGCGCGGACGGCTTTATCAATCAGCCCCAGCATTTT. Its protein is CASADGFINQPQHF.

The genes are TRBV5-6 and TRBJ2-2; TRBD1 matches at 7 bases. There are 15 residues in the CDR3. Per the germline V gene, CDR1 is SGHDT and CDR2 is YYEEEE. The J segment lost 1 base and the V segment lost 4 bases, leaving 4 bases of the junction unmatched. The CDR3 DNA is TGTGCCAGCAGCAGGGACAGCCGGAACACCGGGGAGCTGTTTTTT. It translates to CASSRDSRNTGELFF.

This clone was recorded once. This chain links TRBV30 with TRBJ1-3; D may be TRBD1 (6 bases). This CDR3 contains 12 residues. The ends were cut back, 8 bases at V and 4 bases at J, with 12 bases in the middle. Germline assignment: CDR1 GTSNPN and CDR2 SVGIG (reference sequence). The CDR3 DNA reads as TGTGCCCTCCCGGGGGCCGGAAACACCATATATTTT. As protein: CALPGAGNTIYF.

V usage is TRBV19 and J usage is TRBJ1-2, with D maybe TRBD1 (5 bases). Germline V gives CDR1 LNHDA, CDR2 SQIVND (reference sequence). The CDR3 has 13 amino acids. Between the trimmed V and J ends, which lost 0 bases and 8 bases, there was a span of 10 bases. CDR3 bases: TGTGCCAGTAGTATAGAGGGGAGGGGCGGCTACACCTTC. This translates into CASSIEGRGGYTF. The full variable domain, in which reference TRBV19 and TRBJ1-2 provide the parts outside the CDR3, is DGGITQSPKYLFRKEGQNVTLSCEQNLNHDAMYWYRQDPGQGLRLIYYSQIVNDFQKGDIAEGYSVSREKKESFPLTVTSAQKNPTAFYLCASSIEGRGGYTFGSGTRLTVV.

The chain has TRBV7-3 and TRBJ2-2, with TRBD1 matching over 8 bases. Trimming cost V 5 bases and J 7 bases; bases outside gene matches: 9. This CDR3 contains 15 residues. The germline gives CDR1 SGHTA, CDR2 FQGTGA. In nucleotides, the CDR3 is TGTGCCAGCAGCCAACAGACAGGGGCGGGCGGGGAGCTGTTTTTT. Its translation is CASSQQTGAGGELFF.

This rearrangement joins TRBV19 to TRBJ1-1, with 7 bases lining up with TRBD1. After removal of 6 bases from V and 0 bases from J, the junction contained 7 bases not matched to a gene. The length of the CDR3 is 15 residues. Per germline, CDR1 LNHDA and CDR2 SQIVND (reference sequence). The CDR3 DNA reads as TGTGCCAGTAGAATACGGGGACAGCTGAACACTGAAGCTTTCTTT. Its translation: CASRIRGQLNTEAFF.

This clone was detected once. CDR3 amino acids: CASSQGGTATSGNTIYF. The CDR3 DNA reads TGTGCCAGCAGCCAAGGGGGGACAGCGACCTCTGGAAACACCATATATTTT. This chain connects TRBV11-3 to TRBJ1-3, with 7 bases identical to TRBD1. CDR1 is SGHNT, CDR2 YENEEA, per germline. V gave up 5 bases and J gave up 0 bases; unmatched junction bases: 10. The CDR3 covers 17 residues.

The rearrangement uses TRBV10-3 and TRBJ2-7; 9 positions agree with TRBD1. The germline gives CDR1 ENHRY, CDR2 SYGVKD. The J segment lost 5 bases and the V segment lost 5 bases, leaving 7 bases of the junction unmatched. This CDR3 contains 14 residues. The CDR3 loop reads CAISSGDRDNEQYF. As DNA, the CDR3 is TGTGCCATCAGTTCCGGGGACAGGGATAACGAGCAGTACTTC.

The chain is built from TRBV6-5 and TRBJ2-2; D may be TRBD1 (6 bases). Germline V gene lookup returns CDR1 MNHEY and CDR2 SVGAGI. The CDR3 is made up of 15 amino acids. Between the trimmed V and J ends, which lost 5 bases and 3 bases, there was a span of 13 bases. The CDR3 protein is CASSPTGSYTGELFF. CDR3 nucleotides: TGTGCCAGCAGTCCTACAGGGTCCTACACCGGGGAGCTGTTTTTT.